Described below is a single T cell receptor (beta chain) sequence and its context. Its antigen remains unidentified. Libraries were prepared by immunoSEQ multiplex PCR; TCRdb keeps only in-frame clonotypes and omits some of them. Among 28,000 or so clones, 90% to 96% were seen once, and the ten largest hold roughly 1.4%. This sample was included in a study of T cell clonotyping in hematopoietic cell transplantation. General study findings and limits: CD4 and CD8 repertoire contributions could not be separated without sorting. Higher Inverse Simpson Index values in graft donor and pretransplant recipient predicted broader posttransplant TCR diversity. After transplant, recipient diversity fell while pathologically expanded clonotypes grew through day 180. At the given depth, recipient repertoires were over 97% de novo clonotypes.

The TCR comes from a man aged 50 to 60 in good health. Some clones in this sample may be carry-over from other donors' samples. The sample consisted of peripheral blood mononuclear cells.

The CDR3 DNA sequence: TGCGCCAGCAGCCAAGATTTGGCCAGGGGGCATTCACCCCTCCACTTT. This encodes CASSQDLARGHSPLHF. The chain links TRBV4-3 to TRBJ1-6, with TRBD1 matching over 8 bases. Trimming took 0 bases from V and 8 from J; bases not matched to a gene: 6. The germline V gene encodes CDR1 LGHNA and CDR2 YSLEER. The CDR3 spans 16 residues.